This T cell receptor beta chain was sequenced in a study of blood T cell repertoires in COVID-19. TCRdb's table, derived via immunoSEQ multiplex PCR, lists solely in-frame clones and lacks some. The sample contains about 240,000 clones, around 80% of which appear only once. V was cut by 3 bases and J by 1 base, with 4 bases left in between. The V gene's germline CDR1 is MDHEN and CDR2 SYDVKM. CDR3 length: 13 residues. The sequence derives from a woman in her late teens or twenties with acute or convalescent COVID-19. Sequenced: peripheral blood. V and J are TRBV28 and TRBJ1-3, with unresolved D. In DNA form, the CDR3 reads TGTGCCAGCAGTTTTCCTTCTGGAAACACCATATATTTT. Translation gives CASSFPSGNTIYF.